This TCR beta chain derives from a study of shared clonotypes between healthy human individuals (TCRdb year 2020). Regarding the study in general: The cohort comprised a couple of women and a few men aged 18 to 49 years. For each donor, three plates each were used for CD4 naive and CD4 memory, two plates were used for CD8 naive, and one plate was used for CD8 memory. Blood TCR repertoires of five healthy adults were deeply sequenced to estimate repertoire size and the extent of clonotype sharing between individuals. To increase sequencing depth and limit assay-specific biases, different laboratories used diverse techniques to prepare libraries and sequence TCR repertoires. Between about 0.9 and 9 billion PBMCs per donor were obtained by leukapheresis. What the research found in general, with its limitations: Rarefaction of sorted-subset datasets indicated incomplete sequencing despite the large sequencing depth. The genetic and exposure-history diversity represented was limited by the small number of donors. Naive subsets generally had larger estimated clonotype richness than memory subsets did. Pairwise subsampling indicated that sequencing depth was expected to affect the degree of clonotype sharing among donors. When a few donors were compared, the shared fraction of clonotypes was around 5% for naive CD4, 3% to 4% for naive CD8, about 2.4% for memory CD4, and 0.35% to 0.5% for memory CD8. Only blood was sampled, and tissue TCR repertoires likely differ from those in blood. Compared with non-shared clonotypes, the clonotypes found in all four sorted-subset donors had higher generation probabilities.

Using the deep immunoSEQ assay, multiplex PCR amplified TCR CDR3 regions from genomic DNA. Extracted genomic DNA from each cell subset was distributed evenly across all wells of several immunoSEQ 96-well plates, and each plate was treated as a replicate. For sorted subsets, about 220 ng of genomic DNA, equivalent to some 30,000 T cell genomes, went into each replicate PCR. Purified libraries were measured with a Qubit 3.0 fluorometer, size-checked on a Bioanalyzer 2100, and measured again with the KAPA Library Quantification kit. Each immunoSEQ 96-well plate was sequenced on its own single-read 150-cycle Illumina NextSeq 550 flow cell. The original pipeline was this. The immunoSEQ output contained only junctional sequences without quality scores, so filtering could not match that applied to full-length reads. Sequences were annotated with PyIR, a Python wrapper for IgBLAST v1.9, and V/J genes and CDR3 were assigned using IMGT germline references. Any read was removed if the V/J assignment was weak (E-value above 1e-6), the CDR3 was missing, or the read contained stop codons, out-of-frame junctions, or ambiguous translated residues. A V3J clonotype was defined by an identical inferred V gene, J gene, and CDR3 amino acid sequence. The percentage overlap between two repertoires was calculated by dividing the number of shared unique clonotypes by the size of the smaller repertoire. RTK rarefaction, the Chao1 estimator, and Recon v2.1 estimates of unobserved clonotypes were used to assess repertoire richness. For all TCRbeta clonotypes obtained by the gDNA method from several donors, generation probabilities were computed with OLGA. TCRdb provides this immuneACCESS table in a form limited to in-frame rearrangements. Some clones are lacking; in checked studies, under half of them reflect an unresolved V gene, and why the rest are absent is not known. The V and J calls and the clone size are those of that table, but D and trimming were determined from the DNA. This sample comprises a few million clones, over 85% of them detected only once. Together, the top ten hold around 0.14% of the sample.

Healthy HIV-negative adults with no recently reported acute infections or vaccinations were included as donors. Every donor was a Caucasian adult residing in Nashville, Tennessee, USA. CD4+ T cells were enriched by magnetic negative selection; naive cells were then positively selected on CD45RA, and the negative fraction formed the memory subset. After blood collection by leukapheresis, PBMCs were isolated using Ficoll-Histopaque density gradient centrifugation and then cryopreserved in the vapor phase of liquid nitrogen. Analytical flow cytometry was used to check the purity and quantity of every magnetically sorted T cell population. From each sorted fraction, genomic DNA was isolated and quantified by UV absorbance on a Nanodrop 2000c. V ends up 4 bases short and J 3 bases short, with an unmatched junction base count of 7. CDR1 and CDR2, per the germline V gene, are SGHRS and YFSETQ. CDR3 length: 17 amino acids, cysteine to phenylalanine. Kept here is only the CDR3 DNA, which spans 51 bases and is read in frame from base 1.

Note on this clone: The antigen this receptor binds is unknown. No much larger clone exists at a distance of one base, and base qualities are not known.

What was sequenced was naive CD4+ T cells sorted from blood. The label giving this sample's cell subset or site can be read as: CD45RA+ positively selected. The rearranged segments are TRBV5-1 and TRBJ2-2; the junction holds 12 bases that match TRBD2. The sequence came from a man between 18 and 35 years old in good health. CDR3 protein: CASSLRTSGAHTGELFF. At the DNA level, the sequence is TGCGCCAGCAGCCTTCGGACTAGCGGGGCCCACACCGGGGAGCTGTTTTTT.